This T cell receptor beta chain was documented in a study of a mutant IDH1 vaccine in newly diagnosed glioma. The overall study: Patients, over weeks 1, 3, 5, 7, 11, 15, 19 and 23, received a total of eight vaccinations. Vaccine dosing followed radiotherapy by 4-6 weeks, or accompanied temozolomide cycles.

Data came from immunoSEQ multiplex PCR; TCRdb stores just in-frame clones and leaves some out. Of 70,000 to 95,000 clones in the sample, 85% to 90% are singletons; the top ten hold 0.6% to 0.95%. A word on this clone: Its antigen is as yet unknown.

Time point reported: week 23, last vaccination. With topical imiquimod, each dose of the vaccine consisted of 300 ug of mutant IDH1 20-mer peptide. Diagnosis in the donors showed new WHO grade 3 or 4 astrocytomas that were IDH1-mutant and ATRX-lost. Study findings and constraints: It was approximately 93% of patients that developed vaccine-induced immune responses.

Trimming cost V 3 bases and J 7 bases, with 16 bases left between them. Germline values: CDR1 WNHNN, CDR2 SYGVQD (reference sequence). CDR3 size: 14 residues. The source is a woman in her forties or fifties with glioma. The starting material was PBMCs, obtained from a glioma patient whose treatment included an IDH1 peptide vaccine. V and J are TRBV10-1 and TRBJ2-7, with D possibly matching TRBD2 (6 bases). This CDR3 reads CASSDRAGRGEQYF. The CDR3 nucleotides read TGCGCCAGCAGTGATCGGGCGGGGCGAGGGGAGCAGTACTTC.